This T cell receptor beta chain is drawn from a study of T cells in localized non-small cell lung cancer (dated by TCRdb to about 2020). Some background on the complete study: T cell repertoires of 200 to 250 early-stage NSCLC patients were analyzed, with tumors being compared against uninvolved tumor-adjacent lungs. The cohort comprised 236 treatment-naïve NSCLC patients with resected, localized lung tumors. NSCLC patients had a mean age of around 66 years, and 129 were male and about 98 female. What the research found in general, with its limitations: The highest T cell clonality was observed in uninvolved tumor-adjacent lung, where clonality exceeded that of tumor, suggesting that antigenic responses were more focused in uninvolved tumor-adjacent lung. Longer overall survival was associated with higher T cell density in blood, whereas shorter survival was associated with higher clonality in adjacent lung. Since the design was exploratory, TCR variables were selected using unadjusted p-values with no false-discovery rate correction. A median of around 57 of the top 100 tumor clones turned up in the paired uninvolved adjacent lung, and under 30 of those clones also ranked among the top 100 of that same adjacent lung. Because multi-region tumor sequencing was not done, intratumor heterogeneity could not be ruled out.

Notes on this clone: The antigen it binds to is not known. The sample holds no much larger clone one base away, and base qualities are not on file.

TCR beta CDR3 regions were sequenced from DNA using the immunoSEQ Assay. As for how the authors treated the data: T cell density was computed as TCR beta template counts normalized to usable DNA estimated by amplifying housekeeping genes. The preseqR package was used to estimate richness by extrapolating to 400,000 templates for PBMC samples and to 120,000 templates for tissue samples. Clonality was calculated as one minus Pielou's evenness. Tissue-enriched TCRs were identified by differential abundance testing using productive amino-acid clonotypes, minimum total count 5 and alpha 0.1. Repertoire overlap between compartments was quantified with the Jaccard Index and Morisita Overlap Index. GLIPH grouped TCR beta CDR3s together with public tetramer-defined viral CDR3s, and a viral motif had to include at least three viral sequences and show V-gene enrichment. TCRdb re-hosts the immuneACCESS table, in-frame sequences only. Its copies lack some clones; in the studies checked, an unresolved V gene accounts for under half of them, and the cause for the rest is not known. V and J calls and clone size come straight from that table; D and trimming were deduced from the DNA. The table for this sample lists 35,000 to 40,000 clones; about 86% of them were counted only once. The leading ten clones occupy around 6.4% of the sample.

From the germline V gene (reference sequence), CDR1 is LNHNV and CDR2 is YYDKDF. Between the V and J ends, shortened by 1 base and 6 bases respectively, the junction contains 12 bases. The CDR3 goes from the cysteine to the phenylalanine over 15 residues. Only CDR3 DNA remains: 45 bases, in frame from the first base. At diagnosis, peripheral blood, uninvolved tumor-adjacent lung and tumor were collected and were preserved as a mix of fresh-frozen and FFPE material. For TCR repertoire profiling, the blood samples were analyzed as peripheral blood mononuclear cells. This sequence was found in a man aged 40-75 years with stage I lung adenocarcinoma. Material: peripheral blood, obtained before any cancer treatment. The chain couples TRBV15 to TRBJ1-4; the D segment cannot be called with confidence. The CDR3 region has the sequence CATSRGIGGDEKLFF. The DNA sequence reads TGTGCCACCAGCAGAGGCATCGGTGGGGATGAAAAACTGTTTTTT.